This T cell receptor (beta chain) was retrieved from a study of T-cell memory formation after mild COVID-19. As regards this clonotype: Its antigen is undetermined.

TCRdb itself ran the 5' RACE reads through MiXCR, one entry per CDR3 protein. There are about 560,000 distinct CDR3 sequences in the sample; 20% to 25% occur only once, and under 8.5% lies in the top ten. CDR1 SQVTM and CDR2 ANQGSEA come from the germline V gene. The CDR3 covers 13 residues. Study-wide points: Memory sampled before infection contained some responding clones, suggesting cross-reactive memory joined.

The rearrangement joins TRBV29-1 to TRBJ2-5, with 8 positions matching TRBD2. The receptor comes from an adult woman who had mild COVID-19 (a few samples of this study predate the infection). Cell type and time point are not known. Material: PBMCs or a T cell subset sorted from them (not recorded which). DNA for the CDR3: TGCAGTACCCCGGGGGGGCTCCAAGAGACCCAGTACTTC. This gives the protein CSTPGGLQETQYF.